This entry lists 29 T cell receptor beta chains sequenced from one sample in a study of long-term antiretroviral therapy in people with HIV. Sequencing relied on immunoSEQ assay v3.0, run at survey level. Measured with immunoSEQ multiplex PCR; TCRdb has only the in-frame clones, and not every one. The sample carries 15,000 to 20,000 clones, over 70% recorded once. The source was unsorted PBMCs, collected 0.3 years before starting antiretroviral therapy. These receptors were collected from a man aged 50 to 60 with HIV.

J is TRBJ1-1 and V is TRBV7-9; D is unresolved. V was trimmed by 11 bases and J by 1 base, leaving 14 bases between them. This CDR3 has 13 residues. CDR1 is SEHNR, CDR2 FQNEAQ, per germline (reference sequence). The CDR3 spells CAVNPEGNTEAFF. The CDR3 DNA is TGTGCCGTGAACCCGGAGGGGAACACTGAAGCTTTCTTT.

This chain joins TRBV30 and TRBJ1-1, with D perhaps matching TRBD1 (5 bases). The CDR3 consists of 13 residues. Trimming took 3 bases from V and 1 from J, leaving 9 bases between them. Germline CDR1 GTSNPN, CDR2 SVGIG (reference sequence). As DNA, the CDR3 is TGTGCCTGGAGAGGGACTGGGAACACTGAAGCTTTCTTT. It is translated as CAWRGTGNTEAFF.

This clone was detected only once. The genes are TRBV7-3 and TRBJ2-6; D ambiguous. Trimming took off 2 bases at V and 0 bases at J, with 8 bases between the two ends. CDR3 length equals 16 residues. Germline lookup yields CDR1 SGHTA and CDR2 FQGTGA. The CDR3 here is CASSLAGGSGANVLTF. The CDR3 nucleotides are TGTGCCAGCAGCTTAGCCGGCGGCTCTGGGGCCAACGTCCTGACTTTC. The entire variable domain, with the rest obtained from reference TRBV7-3 and TRBJ2-6, is as follows: GAGVSQTPSNKVTEKGKYVELRCDPISGHTALYWYRQSLGQGPEFLIYFQGTGAADDSGLPNDRFFAVRPEGSVSTLKIQRTERGDSAVYLCASSLAGGSGANVLTFGAGSRLTVL.

This chain joins TRBV18 and TRBJ2-7; unclear D gene. The V gene's germline CDR1 is KGHSH and CDR2 LQKENI. V lost 3 bases to trimming and J lost 5 bases, with 8 bases between them. This CDR3 is 12 amino acids long. The CDR3 region is CASSPSPHEQYF. For the CDR3, the DNA is TGTGCCAGCTCACCCTCGCCCCACGAGCAGTACTTC.

This clone was picked up one time. This chain uses TRBV11-3 with TRBJ2-1; 7 nucleotides agree with TRBD1. Germline CDR1 SGHNT, CDR2 YENEEA. With V trimmed by 10 bases and J by 4 bases, 7 bases remained unmatched. CDR3 length: 13 amino acids. DNA for the CDR3: TGTGCCATTCGGGACAGCGGATACAATGAGCAGTTCTTC. Translating it yields CAIRDSGYNEQFF.

The gene calls are TRBV28 and TRBJ1-1, with 7 bases that match TRBD1. The CDR3 has 15 amino acids. V trimming: 4 bases; J trimming: 1 base; junction bases outside the gene matches: 6. CDR1 is MDHEN, CDR2 SYDVKM, per germline. The CDR3 sequence: CASSWGDSQNTEAFF. The CDR3 nucleotides are TGTGCCAGCAGTTGGGGGGACAGCCAGAACACTGAAGCTTTCTTT.

V is TRBV6-1 and J is TRBJ2-7, with a tentative D call TRBD2 (6 bases). Trimming removed 2 bases from V and 1 base from J, with 15 bases in between. The CDR3 loop spans 16 amino acids. Germline CDR1 reads MNHNS; CDR2 reads SASEGT. The chain's CDR3 is CASSETTTRGSYEQYF. Here the CDR3 DNA reads TGTGCCAGCAGTGAAACGACAACTCGGGGGTCCTACGAGCAGTACTTC.

V is TRBV5-1 and J is TRBJ2-4, with 8 positions matching TRBD2. The CDR3 runs to 15 residues. The trim removed 4 bases at V and 5 bases at J, leaving 8 bases unmatched. CDR1 SGHRS and CDR2 YFSETQ come from the germline V gene. CDR3 residues: CASSTSGTRQNIQYF. In nucleotides, the CDR3 is TGCGCCAGCAGCACGTCCGGGACTAGGCAAAACATTCAGTACTTC.

This chain uses TRBV28 with TRBJ1-5; 8 bases are a match to TRBD1. Germline lookup yields CDR1 MDHEN and CDR2 SYDVKM. Trimming removed 5 bases from V and 6 bases from J; junction bases left unmatched: 12. The CDR3 is made up of 16 amino acids. The CDR3 nucleotides read TGTGCCAGCAGTCTGGGGGGCAGGGGGCCTCTTCAGCCCCAGCATTTT. Protein sequence: CASSLGGRGPLQPQHF.

V usage is TRBV10-3 and J usage is TRBJ2-7, with D maybe TRBD2 (10 bases). The germline CDR1 and CDR2 sequences are ENHRY and SYGVKD. The CDR3 covers 18 residues. Trimming pared 6 bases from V and 2 bases from J, leaving 26 bases between. The CDR3 DNA reads as TGTGCCATCAGCTTCGGACAGGGGAAGGGACTAGCGACCTACGAGCAGTACTTC. Translation: CAISFGQGKGLATYEQYF.

The chain carries TRBV4-3 and TRBJ2-1, with TRBD2 as a possible D gene (6 bases). The CDR3 is 16 residues long. Germline V CDR1 and CDR2: LGHNA, YSLEER. Trimming stripped 0 bases from V and 2 bases from J, with 11 bases between. This CDR3 reads CASSQESGGTYNEQFF. The CDR3 DNA reads TGCGCCAGCAGCCAAGAGTCCGGGGGTACCTACAATGAGCAGTTCTTC.

The chain is built from TRBV19 and TRBJ2-2, with D tentatively TRBD2 (7 bases). The germline V and J ends were trimmed by 7 bases and 6 bases, with 18 bases remaining between them. The CDR3 runs 15 residues. The V gene's germline CDR1 is LNHDA and CDR2 SQIVND (reference sequence). Written as DNA, the CDR3 is TGTGCCAGTACGAAGAGGGGGGGGACTCCCGGGGAGCTGTTTTTT. Amino acids: CASTKRGGTPGELFF.

The CDR3 DNA sequence: TGCGCCAGCACGGGGCACTACGAGCAGTACTTC. This encodes CASTGHYEQYF. J is TRBJ2-7 and V is TRBV5-1; D may be TRBD1 or TRBD2 (5 bases each). Germline-derived CDR1 and CDR2 are SGHRS and YFSETQ. Trimming took 6 bases from V and 3 from J, leaving 7 bases between them. The CDR3 consists of 11 residues.

V is TRBV4-3 and J is TRBJ1-2, with TRBD1 matching 7 bases. V was pared by 0 bases and J by 7 bases, with 8 bases of the junction left unmatched. The CDR3 spans 15 residues. Germline assignment: CDR1 LGHNA and CDR2 YSLEER. The CDR3 DNA is TGCGCCAGCAGCCAAGATTGGCACGGACAGGCTGGCTACACCTTC. Amino acid sequence: CASSQDWHGQAGYTF.

V gene TRBV20-1 combines with J gene TRBJ2-7; no firm D call. Germline lookup yields CDR1 DFQATT and CDR2 SNEGSKA (reference sequence). Trimming pared 0 bases from V and 4 bases from J, leaving 4 bases between. The CDR3 covers 11 residues. CDR3 sequence reads: CSARDQYEQYF. The CDR3 DNA sequence: TGCAGTGCTAGAGATCAGTACGAGCAGTACTTC.

The chain carries TRBV7-9 and TRBJ2-1; 8 bases align to TRBD1. J gave up 5 bases and V 2 bases, and 2 bases lay outside the gene matches. The CDR3 has 14 amino acids. The germline V gene has CDR1 SEHNR and CDR2 FQNEAQ (reference sequence). CDR3 protein: CASSLSGGNNEQFF. CDR3 coding DNA: TGTGCCAGCAGCTTATCAGGGGGCAACAATGAGCAGTTCTTC.

The chain carries TRBV9 and TRBJ2-2, with D possibly being TRBD1 (5 bases). The germline V and J ends were trimmed by 0 bases and 7 bases, with 19 bases remaining between them. Germline CDR1 SGDLS, CDR2 YYNGEE. CDR3 size: 17 residues. CDR3 in amino acids: CASSVAQLAGFNGELFF. Written as DNA, the CDR3 is TGTGCCAGCAGCGTAGCTCAGTTGGCAGGGTTCAACGGGGAGCTGTTTTTT.

The rearrangement links TRBV28 to TRBJ1-1; TRBD1 is a possible D gene (5 bases). CDR3 length: 13 residues. CDR1 and CDR2 (germline): MDHEN, SYDVKM. V was cut by 9 bases and J by 4 bases, with 15 bases left in between. This chain's CDR3 is CASSGTVVTEAFF. The DNA for the CDR3 is TGTGCCAGTTCCGGGACGGTGGTCACTGAAGCTTTCTTT. Drawing the rest from reference TRBV28 and TRBJ1-1, the complete variable domain is DVKVTQSSRYLVKRTGEKVFLECVQDMDHENMFWYRQDPGLGLRLIYFSYDVKMKEKGDIPEGYSVSREKKERFSLILESASTNQTSMYLCASSGTVVTEAFFGQGTRLTVV.

This clone has only one observation. The chain employs TRBV13 and TRBJ1-4, with TRBD1 matching 9 bases. The CDR3 totals 14 residues. Per the germline V gene, CDR1 is PRHDT and CDR2 is FYEKMQ (reference sequence). Trimming at V came to 7 bases and at J to 7 bases, leaving 7 bases not matched to a gene. In DNA, the CDR3 is TGTGCCAGCACAAGGACAGGGGAGTCTGAAAAACTGTTTTTT. Amino acids: CASTRTGESEKLFF.

The V and J genes are TRBV2 and TRBJ1-4, with D possibly being TRBD1 (6 bases). The germline V gene has CDR1 SNHLY and CDR2 FYNNEI. V was trimmed by 7 bases and J by 6 bases, leaving 12 bases between them. The CDR3 spans 13 residues. CDR3 nucleotides: TGTGCCAGCACCTGGAACAGGGATGAAAAACTGTTTTTT. As protein: CASTWNRDEKLFF.

The chain has TRBV15 and TRBJ1-4; 7 nucleotides agree with TRBD1. The CDR3 totals 15 residues. J gave up 4 bases and V 5 bases, and 7 bases lay outside the gene matches. The germline CDR1 and CDR2 sequences are LNHNV and YYDKDF (reference sequence). CDR3 in DNA: TGTGCCACCAGCGAAGGGGGACAGCTTAATGAAAAACTGTTTTTT. This gives the protein CATSEGGQLNEKLFF. Full variable domain (outside the CDR3, taken from reference TRBV15 and TRBJ1-4): DAMVIQNPRYQVTQFGKPVTLSCSQTLNHNVMYWYQQKSSQAPKLLFHYYDKDFNNEADTPDNFQSRRPNTSFCFLDIRSPGLGDTAMYLCATSEGGQLNEKLFFGSGTQLSVL.

J is TRBJ2-7 and V is TRBV27; D may correspond to TRBD1 or TRBD2 (7 bases each). The germline gives CDR1 MNHEY, CDR2 SMNVEV (reference sequence). V lost 6 bases to trimming and J lost 4 bases, with 22 bases between them. The CDR3 sequence is 16 residues long. Here the CDR3 DNA reads TGTGCCAGCAGACAGTTAGCGGGCAGGGGGATGTACGAGCAGTACTTC. This codes for CASRQLAGRGMYEQYF.

In this sample, this clone turned up once. V is TRBV11-3 and J is TRBJ2-7, with a possible D match to TRBD1 (6 bases). The V end was cut by 5 bases, the J end by 6 bases, with 11 bases between. This CDR3 comprises 12 residues. The V gene's germline CDR1 is SGHNT and CDR2 YENEEA. The CDR3 protein is CASSLQGGEQYF. The CDR3 nucleotides are TGTGCCAGCAGCCTACAGGGTGGCGAGCAGTACTTC.

The genes are TRBV6-6 and TRBJ2-3; D unclear. The CDR3 consists of 14 residues. Germline loops: CDR1 MNHNY, CDR2 SVGAGI (reference sequence). V was trimmed by 0 bases and J by 6 bases, leaving 10 bases between them. CDR3 DNA: TGTGCCAGCAGTTACTCGAGCCCCGGCGATACGCAGTATTTT. Protein: CASSYSSPGDTQYF.

A single count supports this clone. This chain connects TRBV29-1 to TRBJ1-1, with D perhaps matching TRBD1 (5 bases). The germline V gene has CDR1 SQVTM and CDR2 ANQGSEA. This CDR3 has 13 residues. With 3 bases removed from V and 5 bases from J, the gap between germline ends came to 13 bases. This CDR3 reads CSVELNGGTEAFF. CDR3 DNA: TGCAGCGTTGAGCTCAACGGGGGGACTGAAGCTTTCTTT. The complete variable domain, with remaining parts taken from reference TRBV29-1 and TRBJ1-1, reads SAVISQKPSRDICQRGTSLTIQCQVDSQVTMMFWYRQQPGQSLTLIATANQGSEATYESGFVIDKFPISRPNLTFSTLTVSNMSPEDSSIYLCSVELNGGTEAFFGQGTRLTVV.

V gene TRBV5-6 combines with J gene TRBJ2-7, with 8 bases matching TRBD2. V was pared by 0 bases and J by 0 bases, with 2 bases of the junction left unmatched. The CDR3 spans 15 residues. CDR1 and CDR2 (germline): SGHDT, YYEEEE. CDR3 coding DNA: TGTGCCAGCAGCTTGGCGCTAGCGGGCTCCTACGAGCAGTACTTC. It encodes CASSLALAGSYEQYF.

The CDR3 loop is CASSFYRDRDYGYTF. Here the CDR3 DNA reads TGTGCCAGTAGTTTCTACCGGGACAGGGACTATGGCTACACCTTC. The chain is built from TRBV19 and TRBJ1-2, with TRBD1 identical over 9 bases. The germline CDR1 and CDR2 sequences are LNHDA and SQIVND (reference sequence). CDR3 length: 15 residues. With 5 bases clipped from V and 3 bases from J, the junction kept 7 bases outside the gene matches.

V usage is TRBV6-5 and J usage is TRBJ1-4; D unclear. Trimming left V 6 bases short and J 4 bases short, with 12 bases between. The CDR3 extends over 14 amino acids. The germline V gene encodes CDR1 MNHEY and CDR2 SVGAGI. CDR3 nucleotides: TGTGCCAGCAGAAAGAGCGGGGATAATGAAAAACTGTTTTTT. It yields the protein CASRKSGDNEKLFF.

Only one count was recorded for this clone. J is TRBJ1-4 and V is TRBV7-8; D gene ambiguous. The CDR3 is 15 residues long. The V gene lost 5 bases and the J gene lost 9 bases, with 19 bases spanning the gap. Germline V gene data show CDR1 as SGHVS and CDR2 as FQNEAQ. The CDR3 protein is CASSPRESPHQKLFF. CDR3 bases: TGTGCCAGCAGCCCTCGGGAGAGTCCTCATCAAAAACTGTTTTTT.